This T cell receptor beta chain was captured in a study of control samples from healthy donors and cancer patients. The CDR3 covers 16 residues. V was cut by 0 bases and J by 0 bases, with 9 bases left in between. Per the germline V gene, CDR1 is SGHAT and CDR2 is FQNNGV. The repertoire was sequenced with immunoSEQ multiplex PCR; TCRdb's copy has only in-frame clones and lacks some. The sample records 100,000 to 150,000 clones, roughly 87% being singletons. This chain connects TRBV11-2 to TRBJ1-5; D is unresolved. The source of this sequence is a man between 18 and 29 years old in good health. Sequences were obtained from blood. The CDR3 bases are TGTGCCAGCAGCTTAGATCACCCCGGTAGCAATCAGCCCCAGCATTTT. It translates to CASSLDHPGSNQPQHF.